Below, 20 T cell receptor beta chains from the same sample are listed, as sequenced in a study of cytomegalovirus exposure and HLA in healthy donors. PCR amplification relied on 60 Vbeta primers (plus 13 Jbeta primers). Clones were sequenced by immunoSEQ multiplex PCR, and TCRdb holds only the in-frame ones, with some missing. This table has about 87,000 clones, roughly 70% appearing once. Sequenced input: PBMCs. Receptors originate from a man aged 30-40 years in good health and CMV-seropositive.

This clone was seen only a few times. The CDR3 protein is CAWSVQVNTEAFF. The CDR3 bases are TGTGCCTGGAGTGTACAGGTGAACACTGAAGCTTTCTTT. The chain employs TRBV30 and TRBJ1-1; possibly TRBD1 for D (5 bases). Trimming took 0 bases from V and 0 from J, leaving 5 bases between them. The germline gives CDR1 GTSNPN, CDR2 SVGIG (reference sequence). This CDR3 is 13 amino acids long.

The genes are TRBV29-1 and TRBJ1-1; D gene uncertain. CDR3 size: 15 residues. Deletions cut 3 bases from V and 4 bases from J, with 18 bases between. Germline V gene lookup returns CDR1 SQVTM and CDR2 ANQGSEA. The CDR3 reads CSVDGESGLGTEAFF. Here the CDR3 DNA reads TGCAGCGTTGATGGCGAATCAGGTTTGGGCACTGAAGCTTTCTTT. The whole variable domain, filled in from reference TRBV29-1 and TRBJ1-1, reads SAVISQKPSRDICQRGTSLTIQCQVDSQVTMMFWYRQQPGQSLTLIATANQGSEATYESGFVIDKFPISRPNLTFSTLTVSNMSPEDSSIYLCSVDGESGLGTEAFFGQGTRLTVV.

This clone was recorded a few times. The CDR3 sequence is CASSVGLAGGFGTQYF. In DNA, the CDR3 is TGCGCCAGCAGCGTCGGACTAGCGGGGGGGTTCGGTACGCAGTATTTT. The rearrangement links TRBV4-1 to TRBJ2-3, with 15 bases fitting TRBD2. The germline V gene encodes CDR1 MGHRA and CDR2 YSYEKL. The V gene end was trimmed by 5 bases and the J gene end by 8 bases; junction bases not matched to a gene: 8. This CDR3 has 16 residues.

This clone came up once. J is TRBJ1-1 and V is TRBV7-7; D not certain. Trimming took off 2 bases at V and 2 bases at J, with 6 bases between the two ends. Germline V gene data show CDR1 as SSHAT and CDR2 as FNYEAQ (reference sequence). The CDR3 length is 13 residues. CDR3 residues: CASSLTGNTEAFF. The CDR3 DNA is TGTGCCAGCAGCTTAACGGGAAACACTGAAGCTTTCTTT.

This rearrangement joins TRBV6-5 to TRBJ1-6, with D hard to call. V dropped 6 bases and J dropped 14 bases, with 23 bases sitting between them. From germline, CDR1 is MNHEY and CDR2 SVGAGI. The CDR3 contains 15 residues. CDR3 in amino acids: CASSPLLPGRGTLHF. In DNA form, the CDR3 reads TGTGCCAGCAGCCCACTTCTTCCCGGGCGGGGTACCCTCCACTTT.

This rearrangement joins TRBV5-1 to TRBJ1-1; unclear D gene. V lost 3 bases to trimming and J lost 7 bases, with 13 bases between them. Germline CDR1 and CDR2: SGHRS and YFSETQ. This CDR3 spans 13 amino acids. CDR3 DNA sequence: TGCGCCAGCAGCTCCCCAGGAATAGTTGAAGCTTTCTTT. Protein sequence: CASSSPGIVEAFF.

CDR3 loop: CASSSRSGTANEQYF. Here the CDR3 DNA reads TGTGCCAGCAGTTCCCGTTCCGGGACAGCAAACGAGCAGTACTTC. V gene TRBV6-5 combines with J gene TRBJ2-7, with TRBD1 matching over 7 bases. The CDR3 contains 15 residues. Germline V CDR1 and CDR2: MNHEY, SVGAGI. V lost 4 bases, J lost 5 bases, and 11 bases stayed unmatched.

Details on this clone: One end of the junction is discordant with germline, which a read error may explain. The chain couples TRBV29-1 to TRBJ1-6; 7 nucleotides line up with TRBD1. CDR3 length equals 13 residues. In germline, CDR1 is SQVTM, CDR2 ANQGSEA. In nucleotides, the CDR3 is TGCAGCGTTGCGACAGGGCTCAATTCACCCCTCAACTTT. Residues: CSVATGLNSPLNF.

V and J are TRBV25-1 and TRBJ2-2, with unresolved D. Germline V lookup: CDR1 MGHDK, CDR2 SYGVNS. CDR3 size: 12 residues. V shed 0 bases and J shed 6 bases, with 2 bases lying between them. The CDR3 nucleotides read TGTGCCAGCAGTGAATACGCCGGGGAGCTGTTTTTT. Translating gives CASSEYAGELFF.

There are a few counts of this clone. The chain couples TRBV11-2 to TRBJ2-3; a possible D gene is TRBD2 (6 bases). The CDR3 is 14 amino acids. In germline, CDR1 is SGHAT, CDR2 FQNNGV. V was trimmed by 3 bases and J by 8 bases, leaving 15 bases between them. This chain's CDR3 is CASSFSGTSGTQYF. The CDR3 bases are TGTGCCAGCAGCTTTTCCGGGACTTCAGGTACGCAGTATTTT.

The chain links TRBV14 to TRBJ1-4; D is perhaps TRBD1 (5 bases). The CDR3 extends over 15 amino acids. Germline V CDR1 and CDR2: SGHDN, FVKESK. V was trimmed by 7 bases and J by 3 bases, leaving 15 bases between them. CDR3 bases: TGTGCCAGCAACCGAACAACAGGATCTAATGAAAAACTGTTTTTT. Translation gives CASNRTTGSNEKLFF.

The chain's CDR3 is CASSLGGRTYEQYF. Here the CDR3 DNA reads TGTGCCAGCAGTTTAGGAGGACGGACCTACGAGCAGTACTTC. The genes are TRBV27 and TRBJ2-7, with D possibly TRBD2 on 5 matching bases. Germline CDR1 MNHEY, CDR2 SMNVEV (reference sequence). The ends were cut back, 2 bases at V and 2 bases at J, with 10 bases in the middle. The CDR3 is 14 residues long.

The chain is built from TRBV28 and TRBJ2-7; TRBD1 is a possible D gene (6 bases). Trimming took 4 bases from V and 3 from J, leaving 13 bases between them. Germline V gene lookup returns CDR1 MDHEN and CDR2 SYDVKM. CDR3 length: 14 residues. CDR3 sequence (DNA): TGTGCCAGCAGTTCTCCTGGACAGCGCTACGAGCAGTACTTC. It encodes CASSSPGQRYEQYF.

By its share, this clone is medium-sized. V is TRBV6-6 and J is TRBJ2-7; 10 bases agree with TRBD1. The germline gives CDR1 MNHNY, CDR2 SVGAGI (reference sequence). CDR3 length equals 14 residues. The V gene end was trimmed by 7 bases and the J gene end by 4 bases; junction bases not matched to a gene: 7. The CDR3 coding sequence is TGTGCCAGCATGACGGGACAGGGGCGGTACGAGCAGTACTTC. Amino acid sequence: CASMTGQGRYEQYF.

This clone was seen only once. The chain recombines TRBV13 with TRBJ1-2, with 7 bases fitting TRBD1. CDR3 size: 14 residues. Germline CDR1 PRHDT, CDR2 FYEKMQ (reference sequence). J lost 3 bases, V lost 9 bases, and 10 bases had no gene match. CDR3 DNA: TGTGCCAGTCGGAGGGGGCTAGGGGACTATGGCTACACCTTC. Translated: CASRRGLGDYGYTF.

The rearrangement uses TRBV10-2 and TRBJ2-1, with 9 nucleotides matching TRBD2. CDR3 length equals 16 residues. V was pared by 2 bases and J by 2 bases, with 4 bases of the junction left unmatched. The germline V gene encodes CDR1 WSHSY and CDR2 SAAADI. For the CDR3, the DNA is TGCGCCAGCAGTGAGCTTGTAGCGGGGGCCTACAATGAGCAGTTCTTC. The encoded protein is CASSELVAGAYNEQFF.

The CDR3 loop reads CASSIAGEPDTQYF. Written as DNA, the CDR3 is TGTGCCAGTAGTATAGCGGGGGAACCAGATACGCAGTATTTT. The chain links TRBV19 to TRBJ2-3, with D perhaps matching TRBD2 (6 bases). Per germline, CDR1 LNHDA and CDR2 SQIVND (reference sequence). CDR3 length: 14 residues. V shed 1 base and J shed 4 bases, with 9 bases lying between them.

J is TRBJ1-1 and V is TRBV4-1; possibly TRBD1 for D (5 bases). The V end was cut by 4 bases, the J end by 6 bases, with 15 bases between. Germline CDR1 MGHRA, CDR2 YSYEKL. The CDR3 has 14 residues. CDR3 nucleotide sequence: TGCGCCAGCAGCCCTCCCGGCAGGGCCCCTGAAGCTTTCTTT. Encoded protein: CASSPPGRAPEAFF.

V usage is TRBV25-1 and J usage is TRBJ2-1, with 9 nucleotides matching TRBD2. V trimming: 3 bases; J trimming: 7 bases; junction bases outside the gene matches: 7. CDR1 is MGHDK and CDR2 is SYGVNS in the germline V gene. This CDR3 has 15 residues. The CDR3 DNA is TGTGCCAGCAGTGAGTTTAGCGGGAGCAGGAATGAGCAGTTCTTC. As protein: CASSEFSGSRNEQFF.

This clone was counted between two and nine times. V and J are TRBV6-5 and TRBJ1-1, with TRBD1 matching over 7 bases. The V gene end was trimmed by 4 bases and the J gene end by 6 bases; junction bases not matched to a gene: 5. The CDR3 is 13 amino acids. Germline V gene data show CDR1 as MNHEY and CDR2 as SVGAGI. CDR3 amino acids: CASSFNRGAEAFF. CDR3 DNA: TGTGCCAGCAGTTTCAACAGGGGCGCTGAAGCTTTCTTT.